This T cell receptor (beta chain) was recorded in a study of OX40 agonist ivuxolimab in advanced cancers. Profiled with immunoSEQ multiplex PCR; TCRdb holds only in-frame clones, not every one. The repertoire includes 60,000 to 100,000 clones, about four fifths of them detected once, and about 0.51% sits in the top ten. Unmatched junction bases numbered 9, after V lost 4 bases and J lost 5 bases. Germline CDR1 MDHEN, CDR2 SYDVKM. The CDR3 covers 15 residues. Regarding the study as a whole: Specificity for antigen went undetermined in the expanded peripheral T cells.

Concerning this clone itself: Its target is unknown.

The specimen was CD4+ or CD8+ T cells sorted from blood, collected in a trial of the OX40 agonist ivuxolimab. The clonotype comes from an adult with an advanced solid tumor such as melanoma, head and neck, liver or kidney cancer. The rearrangement links TRBV28 to TRBJ2-7; 9 nucleotides agree with TRBD1. The CDR3 is CASSSPTGGENEQYF. The CDR3 nucleotides are TGTGCCAGCAGTTCACCTACAGGGGGCGAAAACGAGCAGTACTTC.